A selection of T cell receptor beta chains follows, all from one sample in a study of cytomegalovirus exposure and HLA in healthy donors. Sequencing was performed with immunoSEQ multiplex PCR; in TCRdb, only in-frame clones are kept and a portion is missing. In the table there are 85,000 to 100,000 clones, just under 70% of which are singletons. Input material: PBMCs. The origin of the receptors is a man in his fifties or sixties in good health and CMV-seronegative. CDR3s include the opening cysteine and the closing phenylalanine or tryptophan. Each record gives: V gene, J gene, D gene, CDR3 protein. D genes are given only for firm matches.

V: TRBV30; J: TRBJ2-1; D: NA; CDR3: CAWTGAGNEQFF
V: TRBV7-7; J: TRBJ2-5; D: NA; CDR3: CASSLSLVQETQYF
V: TRBV6-6; J: TRBJ2-1; D: NA; CDR3: CASSYLSGAEQFF
V: TRBV7-9; J: TRBJ2-3; D: TRBD2; CDR3: CASSLGTSGFTDTQYF
V: TRBV29-1; J: NA; D: TRBD1; CDR3: CSGTGGEPYEQYF
V: TRBV11-2; J: TRBJ2-5; D: NA; CDR3: CASSRELPEETQYF
V: TRBV5-1; J: TRBJ2-1; D: NA; CDR3: CASSFQGEDNEQFF
V: TRBV6-5; J: TRBJ2-7; D: NA; CDR3: CASSYRVPYEQYF
V: TRBV9; J: TRBJ1-2; D: NA; CDR3: CASSATGHNYGYTF
V: TRBV5-1; J: TRBJ2-7; D: TRBD2; CDR3: CASSLYSGGSSYEQYF
V: TRBV4-1; J: TRBJ1-4; D: TRBD1; CDR3: CASSQDTWTGGEKLFF
V: TRBV2; J: TRBJ2-1; D: TRBD2; CDR3: CASSGTSGDEQFF
V: TRBV6-1; J: TRBJ1-5; D: NA; CDR3: CASSIRDRGIQPQHF
V: TRBV4-2; J: TRBJ2-2; D: TRBD2; CDR3: CASSQDASGPGELFF
V: TRBV5-6; J: TRBJ2-5; D: NA; CDR3: CASSLGTAGYQETQYF
V: TRBV15; J: TRBJ1-1; D: NA; CDR3: CATSREGRTEWGTEAFF
V: TRBV5-1; J: TRBJ1-2; D: TRBD1; CDR3: CASSFETGERGYGYTF
V: TRBV9; J: TRBJ2-3; D: TRBD2; CDR3: CASSLGSGGAGDTQYF
V: TRBV2; J: TRBJ2-5; D: TRBD1; CDR3: CASRTGSGETQYF
V: TRBV5-1; J: TRBJ2-1; D: NA; CDR3: CASSLVAGIGYNEQFF
V: TRBV6-5; J: TRBJ1-2; D: TRBD1; CDR3: CASRLTGAYGYTF
V: TRBV7-9; J: TRBJ2-4; D: TRBD1; CDR3: CASSSRGRRYF
V: TRBV19; J: TRBJ2-1; D: TRBD2; CDR3: CASSMVLAGVEQFF
V: TRBV5-1; J: TRBJ1-6; D: NA; CDR3: CASSLGTPSYNSPLHF
V: TRBV5-4; J: TRBJ2-1; D: NA; CDR3: CASMPPRGSSYNEQFF
V: TRBV27; J: TRBJ1-2; D: TRBD1; CDR3: CASRDITGQGAYGYTF
V: TRBV20-1; J: TRBJ2-7; D: NA; CDR3: CSASPVREQYF
V: TRBV19; J: TRBJ2-2; D: NA; CDR3: CASVQGFGTGELFF
V: TRBV5-8; J: TRBJ2-1; D: TRBD2; CDR3: CASSLALTVAGGLHNEQFF
V: TRBV30; J: TRBJ2-1; D: NA; CDR3: CAWRSDTSYNEQFF
V: TRBV5-1; J: TRBJ1-2; D: NA; CDR3: CASSLTDTNYGYTF
V: TRBV5-1; J: TRBJ1-2; D: NA; CDR3: CASSFEAPSGYTF
V: TRBV14; J: TRBJ2-5; D: NA; CDR3: CASPGYTGSKTQYF
V: TRBV6-5; J: TRBJ2-4; D: NA; CDR3: CASRAAPKNIQYF
V: TRBV6-1; J: TRBJ2-5; D: TRBD2; CDR3: CASSVLAGGPWETQYF
V: TRBV29-1; J: TRBJ1-4; D: TRBD1; CDR3: CSVSMLGTGNEKLFF
V: TRBV9; J: TRBJ2-3; D: NA; CDR3: CASNERLGTDTQYF
V: TRBV5-1; J: TRBJ1-1; D: TRBD1; CDR3: CASRDRGFYNTEAFF
V: TRBV7-2; J: TRBJ2-7; D: NA; CDR3: CASSLGQEPYEQYF
V: TRBV7-9; J: TRBJ2-3; D: NA; CDR3: CASSLTIVDFIDTQYF
V: TRBV5-1; J: TRBJ2-5; D: TRBD1; CDR3: CASSIDRGSGQETQYF
V: TRBV5-1; J: TRBJ2-5; D: TRBD2; CDR3: CASSLRGGETQYF
V: TRBV5-4; J: TRBJ2-3; D: NA; CDR3: CASSYQGIDTQYF
V: TRBV6-4; J: TRBJ2-3; D: NA; CDR3: CASSDSGGGGTDTQYF
V: TRBV19; J: TRBJ1-5; D: TRBD1; CDR3: CASSIATGVYQPQHF
V: TRBV11-2; J: TRBJ2-7; D: NA; CDR3: CASSLDPSSYEQYF
V: TRBV28; J: TRBJ1-5; D: NA; CDR3: CASSVFRGAGQPQHF
V: TRBV27; J: TRBJ1-4; D: NA; CDR3: CASSFPGHGEKLFF
V: TRBV29-1; J: TRBJ2-1; D: TRBD2; CDR3: CSIRPGTSTGNEQFF
V: TRBV2; J: TRBJ2-3; D: NA; CDR3: CASSVTGYTDTQYF
V: TRBV5-6; J: TRBJ2-7; D: TRBD2; CDR3: CASSLTGSGGILLWEQYF
V: TRBV19; J: TRBJ2-1; D: NA; CDR3: CASSIGYKQFF
V: TRBV5-1; J: TRBJ2-3; D: TRBD2; CDR3: CASSLWASSGGDTQYF
V: TRBV9; J: TRBJ2-5; D: NA; CDR3: CASSEGGGLGTQYF
V: TRBV28; J: TRBJ2-5; D: NA; CDR3: CASSLGATLETQYF
V: TRBV5-1; J: TRBJ2-1; D: TRBD1; CDR3: CASSFGQGGEQFF
V: TRBV4-1; J: TRBJ2-5; D: NA; CDR3: CASSHDRYQETQYF
V: TRBV9; J: TRBJ2-1; D: NA; CDR3: CASSQREGEGYNEQFF
V: TRBV30; J: TRBJ2-5; D: TRBD2; CDR3: CAWSVQLPGGAGKTQYF
V: TRBV29-1; J: TRBJ2-2; D: NA; CDR3: CSVKTQGWNTGELFF